The T cell receptor beta chain under discussion was sequenced for a study of T cells after yellow fever vaccination. Study-level findings and limits: Abundant clonotypes from the bulk population could contaminate FACS-sorted repertoires. Peaking on day 5 versus 15, the secondary response was faster but weaker. Once the booster was given, most primary-vaccination clones reappeared, at 95% to 98% for CD4 and more than 85% for CD8.

Germline V lookup: CDR1 SGHTA, CDR2 FQGNSA. Trimming stripped 7 bases from V and 3 bases from J, with 16 bases between. This CDR3 comprises 14 residues. This clonotype was found a few times. What it recognizes is unknown. TCR cDNA, made by 5'RACE template switching, carried an added universal primer site and UMIs. From the 5' RACE reads, TCRdb called clonotypes with MiXCR, one entry per CDR3 protein. The sample includes 610,000 or so distinct CDR3 sequences, 9% to 15% of them seen just once. The sequenced sample was PBMCs, obtained on the day of the yellow fever booster vaccination. The origin of this receptor is a man aged 30 to 45 who received the YFV17D yellow fever vaccine. The chain couples TRBV7-2 to TRBJ2-7, with D possibly being TRBD1 (5 bases). DNA of the CDR3: TGTGCCAGCACGTTAGAGGCAGGGTACTACGAGCAGTACTTC. Residues: CASTLEAGYYEQYF.